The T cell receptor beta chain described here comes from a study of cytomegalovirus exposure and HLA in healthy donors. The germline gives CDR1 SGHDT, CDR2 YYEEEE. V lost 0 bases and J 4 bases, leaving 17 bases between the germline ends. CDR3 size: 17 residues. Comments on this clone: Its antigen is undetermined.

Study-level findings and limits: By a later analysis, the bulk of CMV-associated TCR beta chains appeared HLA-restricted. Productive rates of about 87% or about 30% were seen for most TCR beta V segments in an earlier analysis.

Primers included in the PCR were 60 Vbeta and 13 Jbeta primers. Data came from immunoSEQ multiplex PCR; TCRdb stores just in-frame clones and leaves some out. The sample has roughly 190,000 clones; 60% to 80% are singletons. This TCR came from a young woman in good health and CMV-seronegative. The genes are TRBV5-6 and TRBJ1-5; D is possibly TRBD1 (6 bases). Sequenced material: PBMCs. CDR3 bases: TGTGCCAGCAGCTTGGGGCGGGGAAGGGGGGGTAATCAGCCCCAGCATTTT. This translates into CASSLGRGRGGNQPQHF.